The clone carrying this T cell receptor (beta chain) was detected only a few times. The record originates from a study of blood T cell repertoires in COVID-19. Study information: Donors in Cohort 3 counted as recovered after two negative PCRs, clearance, or symptom resolution. COVID-19 samples from acute and convalescent phases originated in the United States, Italy and Spain.

Residents of about two dozen US areas, aged about 18 to 89 years, made up the participants. Under the authors' procedure: Amplification with reference gene primers provided the estimates of nucleated cell counts. Libraries were prepared by immunoSEQ multiplex PCR; TCRdb keeps only in-frame clonotypes and omits some of them. For V, J and clone size, that table is used; D and trimming come from the DNA. The sample carries about 400,000 clones, approximately 89% recorded once. This CDR3 contains 15 residues. Per germline, CDR1 MNHEY and CDR2 SVGAGI. With 8 bases clipped from V and 0 bases from J, the junction kept 8 bases outside the gene matches.

Specimen: PBMCs or T cells enriched from blood (not recorded which). The TCR sequence derives from a man aged 35-49 years in a cohort exposed to, infected with or recovered from COVID-19 (not recorded which). The V gene is TRBV6-5, the J gene TRBJ2-3; 7 bases line up with TRBD2. The CDR3: CASGKLAHSTDTQYF. The CDR3 bases are TGTGCCAGCGGGAAACTAGCGCATAGCACAGATACGCAGTATTTT.